A single sample is the source of the 16 T cell receptor beta chains below, sequenced in a study of cytomegalovirus exposure and HLA in healthy donors. Both 60 Vbeta primers and 13 Jbeta primers went into the PCR. TCRdb keeps only in-frame clones here, not all; method: immunoSEQ multiplex PCR. This table has 120,000 to 150,000 clones, more than 75% appearing once. The material sequenced was PBMCs. These TCRs come from a male donor in good health and CMV-seronegative.

This clone has just a few counts. The chain joins TRBV27 to TRBJ2-7, with D possibly TRBD2 on 6 matching bases. CDR1 and CDR2 from the germline V gene are MNHEY and SMNVEV (reference sequence). Trimming took 6 bases from V and 3 from J, leaving 6 bases between them. CDR3 length: 11 amino acids. The CDR3 region has the DNA TGTGCCAGCAGCGGGGGCTACGAGCAGTACTTC. Residues: CASSGGYEQYF.

The chain uses TRBV4-3 and TRBJ2-3; no firm D call. In germline, CDR1 is LGHNA, CDR2 YSLEER. The CDR3 extends over 16 amino acids. Trimming pared 0 bases from V and 2 bases from J, leaving 12 bases between. In nucleotides, the CDR3 is TGCGCCAGCAGCCAAGAGTCGGTTAGAACCACAGATACGCAGTATTTT. This gives the protein CASSQESVRTTDTQYF.

The rearrangement links TRBV7-9 to TRBJ2-7; D not certain. V gave up 1 base and J gave up 6 bases, with 16 bases separating them. This CDR3 is 15 amino acids long. Germline values: CDR1 SEHNR, CDR2 FQNEAQ (reference sequence). The CDR3, as DNA: TGTGCCAGCAGCTTAGGGGCAGCATCGGCCCTCGAGCAGTACTTC. Protein product: CASSLGAASALEQYF. The full variable domain, in which reference TRBV7-9 and TRBJ2-7 provide the parts outside the CDR3, is DTGVSQNPRHKITKRGQNVTFRCDPISEHNRLYWYRQTLGQGPEFLTYFQNEAQLEKSRLLSDRFSAERPKGSFSTLEIQRTEQGDSAMYLCASSLGAASALEQYFGPGTRLTVT.

Only a few counts were recorded for this clone. The chain combines TRBV4-2 with TRBJ1-4; 8 bases line up with TRBD1. Losses at the gene ends were 2 bases for V and 5 bases for J; bases not matched to a gene: 4. The CDR3 has 15 residues. The germline gives CDR1 LGHNA, CDR2 YNFKEQ. The CDR3 spells CASSQMTGENEKLFF. The CDR3, as DNA: TGTGCCAGCAGCCAAATGACAGGGGAAAATGAAAAACTGTTTTTT.

The rearrangement links TRBV19 to TRBJ1-5, with TRBD1 as a possible D gene (5 bases). Per germline, CDR1 LNHDA and CDR2 SQIVND (reference sequence). This CDR3 is built from 14 residues. Between the trimmed V and J ends, which lost 5 bases and 3 bases, there was a span of 11 bases. The CDR3 sequence is CASSVRTLNQPQHF. CDR3 nucleotide sequence: TGTGCCAGTAGTGTACGGACACTCAATCAGCCCCAGCATTTT.

The chain carries TRBV4-3 and TRBJ2-5, with D hard to call. The CDR3 covers 15 residues. From germline, CDR1 is LGHNA and CDR2 YSLEER. The germline V and J ends were trimmed by 2 bases and 2 bases, with 12 bases remaining between them. CDR3 DNA sequence: TGCGCCAGCAGCCAACTCCCCGACGGGCAAGAGACCCAGTACTTC. The encoded protein is CASSQLPDGQETQYF.

The V and J genes are TRBV7-6 and TRBJ1-2; 9 bases line up with TRBD1. The V and J ends lost 4 bases and 6 bases, in that order; junction bases with no gene match: 15. This CDR3 spans 17 amino acids. Germline V gene lookup returns CDR1 SGHVS and CDR2 FNYEAQ. The CDR3 reads CASSWGPAGTGRDGYTF. The CDR3, as DNA: TGTGCCAGCAGCTGGGGCCCGGCCGGGACAGGGCGGGATGGCTACACCTTC. Combining the CDR3 with reference TRBV7-6 and TRBJ1-2 gives the whole variable domain GAGVSQSPRYKVTKRGQDVALRCDPISGHVSLYWYRQALGQGPEFLTYFNYEAQQDKSGLPNDRFSAERPEGSISTLTIQRTEQRDSAMYRCASSWGPAGTGRDGYTFGSGTRLTVV.

This chain uses TRBV5-1 with TRBJ2-3, with 11 bases fitting TRBD2. The germline CDR1 and CDR2 sequences are SGHRS and YFSETQ. J was trimmed by 5 bases and V by 0 bases; bases with no gene match: 5. This CDR3 comprises 16 residues. The DNA for the CDR3 is TGCGCCAGCAGCTTGGGGTCTAGCGGGGGGAGAGATACGCAGTATTTT. Its translation: CASSLGSSGGRDTQYF.

The rearrangement uses TRBV7-8 and TRBJ1-1; D remains ambiguous. Germline V lookup: CDR1 SGHVS, CDR2 FQNEAQ. Trimming pared 2 bases from V and 5 bases from J, leaving 18 bases between. The CDR3 extends over 16 amino acids. The CDR3 is CASSLFSFGQTTEAFF. Written as DNA, the CDR3 is TGTGCCAGCAGCTTATTCTCTTTTGGGCAGACGACTGAAGCTTTCTTT.

This sequence joins TRBV27 and TRBJ1-5; D remains ambiguous. Per germline, CDR1 MNHEY and CDR2 SMNVEV (reference sequence). V was clipped by 1 base and J by 4 bases, with 11 bases between them. This CDR3 contains 15 residues. The CDR3, as DNA: TGTGCCAGCAGTTTATACCCGAGGAGTAATCAGCCCCAGCATTTT. It codes for CASSLYPRSNQPQHF.

The chain couples TRBV25-1 to TRBJ2-2, with D possibly being TRBD1 (5 bases). The CDR3 extends over 15 amino acids. V was cut by 3 bases and J by 2 bases, with 10 bases left in between. CDR1 and CDR2 (germline): MGHDK, SYGVNS. The CDR3 loop is CASSDKGRNTGELFF. Written as DNA, the CDR3 is TGTGCCAGCAGTGACAAGGGGCGAAACACCGGGGAGCTGTTTTTT.

This chain links TRBV10-3 with TRBJ1-5; TRBD1 matches 7 bases. CDR3 size: 15 residues. The germline V gene has CDR1 ENHRY and CDR2 SYGVKD. Losses at the gene ends were 2 bases for V and 2 bases for J; bases not matched to a gene: 3. In nucleotides, the CDR3 is TGTGCCATCAGTGAGACAGGGGCCGGCAATCAGCCCCAGCATTTT. Amino acid sequence: CAISETGAGNQPQHF.

The chain joins TRBV7-9 to TRBJ1-6, with 7 positions matching TRBD1. Germline V gene sequence: CDR1 SEHNR, CDR2 FQNEAQ (reference sequence). CDR3 length: 15 residues. Losses at the gene ends were 1 base for V and 5 bases for J; bases not matched to a gene: 2. The CDR3 DNA sequence: TGTGCCAGCAGCTTAGACGACAGGGATAATTCACCCCTCCACTTT. As protein: CASSLDDRDNSPLHF. The variable domain in full, completed from reference TRBV7-9 and TRBJ1-6, reads DTGVSQNPRHKITKRGQNVTFRCDPISEHNRLYWYRQTLGQGPEFLTYFQNEAQLEKSRLLSDRFSAERPKGSFSTLEIQRTEQGDSAMYLCASSLDDRDNSPLHFGNGTRLTVT.

The chain couples TRBV19 to TRBJ1-1; 8 bases are a match to TRBD1. Germline CDR1 reads LNHDA; CDR2 reads SQIVND (reference sequence). The V and J ends lost 10 bases and 1 base, in that order; junction bases with no gene match: 8. The CDR3 loop spans 14 amino acids. CDR3 in amino acids: CATQDRAGNTEAFF. In DNA form, the CDR3 reads TGTGCCACTCAGGACAGGGCAGGGAACACTGAAGCTTTCTTT.

The chain is built from TRBV2 and TRBJ1-1; possible D gene TRBD1, 5 bases. The germline V and J ends were trimmed by 3 bases and 2 bases, with 10 bases remaining between them. This CDR3 has 14 amino acids. CDR1 SNHLY and CDR2 FYNNEI come from the germline V gene. The CDR3 DNA is TGTGCCAGCAGTGAGCAGGGTTTTAACACTGAAGCTTTCTTT. Translating it yields CASSEQGFNTEAFF.

This clone was recorded a few times. The J gene is TRBJ1-2, the V gene TRBV6-5; 7 bases match TRBD1. This CDR3 region has 12 residues. Trimming removed 9 bases from V and 10 bases from J; junction bases left unmatched: 11. Germline lookup yields CDR1 MNHEY and CDR2 SVGAGI. CDR3 coding DNA: TGTGCCAGTGGACAGGACAAAACTCCCTACACCTTC. Translated: CASGQDKTPYTF.